These 10 T cell receptor beta chains share one sample of origin, sequenced in a study of T cells in Graves' hyperthyroidism and ophthalmopathy. TCR beta CDR3 region amplification was performed from RNA transcripts. The TCR CDR3 first-round RT-PCR relied on the HTBI primer set. In TCRdb, the multiplex PCR reads were re-called with MiXCR into one record per CDR3 protein. Altogether about 600,000 distinct CDR3 sequences are present, approximately 15% being singletons, with the ten largest covering 7% to 9%. Material for sequencing was blood. These receptors all stem from a woman aged 18-35 years with Graves' ophthalmopathy.

The sample holds many counts of this clonotype. The genes are TRBV19 and TRBJ2-3; D assignment may be TRBD1 or TRBD2 (5 bases each). The CDR3 spans 14 residues. Germline values: CDR1 LNHDA, CDR2 SQIVND (reference sequence). V was pared by 5 bases and J by 1 base, with 10 bases between. The CDR3 here is CASSQRDRTDTQYF. The CDR3 region has the DNA TGTGCCAGTAGTCAGAGGGACCGCACAGATACGCAGTATTTT. The whole variable domain, remainder taken from reference TRBV19 and TRBJ2-3, is DGGITQSPKYLFRKEGQNVTLSCEQNLNHDAMYWYRQDPGQGLRLIYYSQIVNDFQKGDIAEGYSVSREKKESFPLTVTSAQKNPTAFYLCASSQRDRTDTQYFGPGTRLTVL.

V gene TRBV9 combines with J gene TRBJ1-4, with D hard to call. Germline lookup yields CDR1 SGDLS and CDR2 YYNGEE. CDR3 length: 15 amino acids. V lost 0 bases to trimming and J lost 0 bases, with 6 bases between them. The CDR3 DNA reads TGTGCCAGCAGCGTAGCCGCAGCAACTAATGAAAAACTGTTTTTT. As protein: CASSVAAATNEKLFF. Using reference TRBV9 and TRBJ1-4 for the parts outside the CDR3, the full variable domain is DSGVTQTPKHLITATGQRVTLRCSPRSGDLSVYWYQQSLDQGLQFLIQYYNGEERAKGNILERFSAQQFPDLHSELNLSSLELGDSALYFCASSVAAATNEKLFFGSGTQLSVL.

V and J are TRBV7-3 and TRBJ2-1; 12 bases line up with TRBD2. The CDR3 has 16 amino acids. Trimming cost V 5 bases and J 6 bases; bases outside gene matches: 8. The germline V gene encodes CDR1 SGHTA and CDR2 FQGTGA. CDR3 nucleotide sequence: TGTGCCAGCAGCCCTGGACTAGCGGGATGGAGCAATGAGCAGTTCTTC. It codes for CASSPGLAGWSNEQFF.

This clonotype appeared many times. This chain joins TRBV6-2 or TRBV6-3 and TRBJ2-2; D is uncertain. V was cut by 0 bases and J by 3 bases, with 5 bases left in between. Germline V gene sequence: CDR1 MNHEY, CDR2 SVGEGT. The CDR3 totals 14 residues. The CDR3 here is CASSYSGDTGELFF. In DNA, the CDR3 is TGTGCCAGCAGTTACTCCGGTGACACCGGGGAGCTGTTTTTT.

A few counts support this clonotype. V usage is TRBV29-1 and J usage is TRBJ2-3; no reliable D call. The germline V and J ends were trimmed by 2 bases and 6 bases, with 15 bases remaining between them. Germline-derived CDR1 and CDR2 are SQVTM and ANQGSEA. The CDR3 is made up of 14 amino acids. CDR3 coding DNA: TGCAGCGTTGAACCCCAGCCCCCCCGGGATACGCAGTATTTT. It specifies CSVEPQPPRDTQYF.

This clonotype has a count of ten or more. This chain connects TRBV3-1 to TRBJ1-5; the D is unclear. The germline V gene encodes CDR1 LGHDT and CDR2 YNNKEL (reference sequence). The CDR3 has 15 amino acids. The V gene lost 0 bases and the J gene lost 0 bases, with 6 bases spanning the gap. The CDR3 region has the DNA TGTGCCAGCAGCCAAGAATCTTTTAGCAATCAGCCCCAGCATTTT. Its protein is CASSQESFSNQPQHF.

The rearrangement links TRBV27 to TRBJ2-1, with D tentatively TRBD1 (6 bases). CDR3 length: 17 amino acids. Per germline, CDR1 MNHEY and CDR2 SMNVEV (reference sequence). V was clipped by 0 bases and J by 4 bases, with 16 bases between them. The DNA for the CDR3 is TGTGCCAGCAGTTTATCGGGCTTCTGGGGGCGTTACAATGAGCAGTTCTTC. Protein sequence: CASSLSGFWGRYNEQFF.

There are many counts of this clonotype. The chain carries TRBV9 and TRBJ1-1; D is undetermined. The CDR3 is made up of 16 amino acids. V was cut by 0 bases and J by 1 base, with 13 bases left in between. Germline V gene lookup returns CDR1 SGDLS and CDR2 YYNGEE. This CDR3 is CASSVEVTGTNTEAFF. CDR3 DNA: TGTGCCAGCAGCGTAGAGGTTACGGGAACGAACACTGAAGCTTTCTTT.

V usage is TRBV19 and J usage is TRBJ1-5; D ambiguous. Germline-derived CDR1 and CDR2 are LNHDA and SQIVND (reference sequence). V lost 11 bases and J lost 6, with 14 bases in between. The CDR3 runs to 12 residues. The CDR3 sequence is CARMRWGQPQHF. CDR3 sequence (DNA): TGTGCCCGCATGCGGTGGGGTCAGCCCCAGCATTTT.

This clonotype was detected a few times. The chain couples TRBV20-1 to TRBJ2-1; tentative D call: TRBD2 (5 bases). Germline V gives CDR1 DFQATT, CDR2 SNEGSKA (reference sequence). Trimming pared 3 bases from V and 0 bases from J, leaving 9 bases between. The CDR3 runs to 14 residues. CDR3 in amino acids: CSASQEDSYNEQFF. The CDR3 DNA is TGCAGTGCTAGCCAGGAGGACTCCTACAATGAGCAGTTCTTC.